The next 23 T cell receptor beta chains were all read from a single sample in a study of vaccination effects on CD4 cells after COVID-19. Sequenced by immunoSEQ multiplex PCR; TCRdb stores in-frame clones only, minus some. The sample yields more than 40,000 clones, 70% seen once. Peptide-pool stimulation followed by sequencing identified expanded antigen-specific CD4+ clonotypes in the ViraFEST assay. Researchers isolated CD4+ T cells once roughly nine days of culture had elapsed. No vaccinee had earlier SARS-CoV-2 infection, and nucleocapsid antibodies were negative. These receptors are not linked to any known antigen. The material was CD4+ T cells from PBMCs cultured with HCoV-OC43 spike peptides, obtained before COVID-19 vaccination. Indicated subset: HCoV-OC43 spike overlapping peptide pool stimulation. Every receptor here comes from a human donor who received a COVID-19 vaccine.

V and J are TRBV7-8 and TRBJ2-7; 7 bases agree with TRBD2. The V gene's germline CDR1 is SGHVS and CDR2 FQNEAQ. CDR3 length: 16 residues. V lost 5 bases to trimming and J lost 7 bases; unmatched junction nucleotides: 17. The CDR3 loop reads CASSPGSGLGNREQYF. CDR3 coding DNA: TGTGCCAGCAGCCCGGGATCAGGACTAGGCAATCGAGAGCAGTACTTC.

This clone was recorded a few times. The chain recombines TRBV5-4 with TRBJ1-1; no definite D call. In germline, CDR1 is SGHNT, CDR2 YYREEE (reference sequence). CDR3 length: 13 amino acids. Trimming took 4 bases from V and 6 from J, leaving 13 bases between them. CDR3: CASSPGPDSEAFF. The CDR3 nucleotides are TGTGCCAGCAGCCCCGGACCCGATTCTGAAGCTTTCTTT.

The chain combines TRBV27 with TRBJ2-7, with 7 bases fitting TRBD2. The CDR3 runs to 13 residues. Germline-derived CDR1 and CDR2 are MNHEY and SMNVEV (reference sequence). Trimming removed 5 bases from V and 6 bases from J; junction bases left unmatched: 7. DNA of the CDR3: TGTGCCAGCAGTCTCCGGTGGGAGGGCGAGCAGTACTTC. Translation gives CASSLRWEGEQYF.

This chain links TRBV7-3 with TRBJ1-1; D is unresolved. The CDR3 contains 15 residues. Trimming stripped 5 bases from V and 7 bases from J, with 20 bases between. Germline loops: CDR1 SGHTA, CDR2 FQGTGA. The CDR3 sequence: CASSPAVGGLSEAFF. The DNA of the CDR3 is TGTGCCAGCAGCCCCGCGGTTGGAGGGCTTAGTGAAGCTTTCTTT.

The chain has TRBV4-2 and TRBJ2-4; TRBD1 matches 8 bases. Losses at the gene ends were 1 base for V and 6 bases for J; bases not matched to a gene: 14. CDR1 LGHNA and CDR2 YNFKEQ come from the germline V gene. The CDR3 extends over 18 amino acids. The CDR3 region is CASSQGRPGQVARNIQYF. The CDR3 nucleotides are TGTGCCAGCAGCCAAGGCCGCCCGGGACAGGTAGCCCGAAACATTCAGTACTTC.

The chain couples TRBV4-1 to TRBJ2-3, with 9 bases matching TRBD2. The CDR3 contains 16 residues. Germline CDR1 and CDR2: MGHRA and YSYEKL. Unmatched junction bases numbered 8, after V lost 4 bases and J lost 3 bases. The CDR3 DNA reads TGCGCCAGCAGCCGAAATAGCGGGGGATTAACAGATACGCAGTATTTT. Amino acid sequence: CASSRNSGGLTDTQYF.

This clone was observed once. The chain links TRBV5-4 to TRBJ1-2, with unresolved D. This CDR3 comprises 14 residues. The germline CDR1 and CDR2 sequences are SGHNT and YYREEE (reference sequence). V was pared by 6 bases and J by 1 base, with 13 bases between. DNA for the CDR3: TGTGCCAGCACCTCTAAGCAGAATAACTATGGCTACACCTTC. This encodes CASTSKQNNYGYTF.

The chain is built from TRBV2 and TRBJ1-2, with 7 bases fitting TRBD1. Germline CDR1 SNHLY, CDR2 FYNNEI. This CDR3 is 14 amino acids long. The V segment lost 3 bases and the J segment 6 bases; nucleotides outside the gene matches: 7. This CDR3 reads CASSEGNRGHGYTF. The CDR3, as DNA: TGTGCCAGCAGTGAGGGGAACAGGGGTCATGGCTACACCTTC.

The V call is TRBV6-2 or TRBV6-3, the J call TRBJ1-5; no definite D call. This CDR3 has 14 amino acids. Trimming stripped 6 bases from V and 2 bases from J, with 11 bases between. CDR1 and CDR2 (germline): MNHEY, SVGEGT. This chain's CDR3 is CASSNTRGNQPQHF. As DNA, the CDR3 is TGTGCCAGCAGCAACACGAGGGGCAATCAGCCCCAGCATTTT.

The chain couples TRBV19 to TRBJ2-2; possibly TRBD1 or TRBD2 for D (6 bases each). The CDR3 is made up of 14 amino acids. In germline, CDR1 is LNHDA, CDR2 SQIVND (reference sequence). Between the trimmed V and J ends, which lost 6 bases and 2 bases, there was a span of 10 bases. This CDR3 is CASRQGGNTGELFF. CDR3 nucleotide sequence: TGTGCCAGTAGACAGGGAGGCAACACCGGGGAGCTGTTTTTT.

The rearrangement links TRBV18 to TRBJ2-2, with 7 bases matching TRBD1. Germline CDR1 and CDR2: KGHSH and LQKENI. The CDR3 runs to 17 residues. V trimming: 3 bases; J trimming: 4 bases; junction bases outside the gene matches: 11. In nucleotides, the CDR3 is TGTGCCAGCTCACCTCTTTTGACAGGGATCGGCACCGGGGAGCTGTTTTTT. Protein product: CASSPLLTGIGTGELFF. Full variable domain (rest looked up from reference TRBV18 and TRBJ2-2): NAGVMQNPRHLVRRRGQEARLRCSPMKGHSHVYWYRQLPEEGLKFMVYLQKENIIDESGMPKERFSAEFPKEGPSILRIQQVVRGDSAAYFCASSPLLTGIGTGELFFGEGSRLTVL.

This clone was picked up one time. The rearrangement joins TRBV23-1 to TRBJ1-4; 8 bases match TRBD1. TRBV23-1 is recorded as an ORF, its role being uncertain. The ends lost 1 base at V and 8 bases at J; junction bases unmatched: 15. The CDR3 loop spans 18 amino acids. CDR3 region: CASSQFLGMDRAEEKLFF. The CDR3 region has the DNA TGCGCCAGCAGTCAATTTCTCGGTATGGACAGGGCTGAGGAAAAACTGTTTTTT.

This clone turned up a few times. The V call is TRBV11-2, the J call TRBJ1-1; 9 nucleotides line up with TRBD1. The CDR3 has 14 residues. Trimming at V came to 5 bases and at J to 8 bases, leaving 9 bases not matched to a gene. CDR1 is SGHAT, CDR2 FQNNGV, per germline. CDR3 sequence (DNA): TGTGCCAGCAGCAACTACAGGGGGCTGTCGGAAGCTTTCTTT. It specifies CASSNYRGLSEAFF.

The V call is TRBV24-1, the J call TRBJ2-2, with 7 nucleotides matching TRBD2. The CDR3 length is 18 residues. The V and J ends lost 3 bases and 1 base, in that order; junction bases with no gene match: 10. Germline lookup yields CDR1 KGHDR and CDR2 SFDVKD. The CDR3: CATSDHAGQRGNTGELFF. DNA for the CDR3: TGTGCCACCAGTGATCATGCGGGCCAGCGGGGGAACACCGGGGAGCTGTTTTTT.

V is TRBV12-3 or TRBV12-4 and J is TRBJ2-7; D remains unclear. This CDR3 region has 11 residues. V was pared by 6 bases and J by 4 bases, with 7 bases between. The CDR3 region has the DNA TGTGCCAGCAGCCTCCAGTACGAGCAGTACTTC. This encodes CASSLQYEQYF.

The chain employs TRBV11-2 and TRBJ2-3, with D possibly being TRBD1 or TRBD2 (5 bases each). Germline CDR1 is SGHAT and CDR2 is FQNNGV. This CDR3 contains 14 residues. Trimming pared 3 bases from V and 5 bases from J, leaving 12 bases between. The CDR3 nucleotides are TGTGCCAGCAGCTTCCTACGGGGCCTAGATACGCAGTATTTT. As protein: CASSFLRGLDTQYF.

V is TRBV18 and J is TRBJ1-1, with 7 bases fitting TRBD1. Per germline, CDR1 KGHSH and CDR2 LQKENI. Losses at the gene ends were 3 bases for V and 4 bases for J; bases not matched to a gene: 5. The CDR3 loop spans 14 amino acids. The CDR3 sequence is CASSPTTGSTEAFF. The CDR3 nucleotides read TGTGCCAGCTCACCGACGACAGGGAGCACTGAAGCTTTCTTT.

V usage is TRBV5-6 and J usage is TRBJ2-7; 9 bases are shared with TRBD2. The length of the CDR3 is 16 residues. Germline V gene data show CDR1 as SGHDT and CDR2 as YYEEEE. V trimming: 7 bases; J trimming: 6 bases; junction bases outside the gene matches: 17. Here the CDR3 DNA reads TGTGCCAGCTTAGCTTTTTGGCTAGCGGGATCAACCGAGCAGTACTTC. Residues: CASLAFWLAGSTEQYF.

This clone was seen just once. This sequence joins TRBV19 and TRBJ2-3, with unresolved D. Trimming left V 3 bases short and J 4 bases short, with 11 bases between. Germline V lookup: CDR1 LNHDA, CDR2 SQIVND (reference sequence). CDR3 length: 14 amino acids. CDR3 in amino acids: CASSITPLADTQYF. The CDR3 coding sequence is TGTGCCAGTAGTATTACGCCCCTTGCAGATACGCAGTATTTT.

Judged by abundance, this clone is medium-sized (0.01 to 0.1%). Other nucleotide sequences from this sample produce the same CDR3. This chain links TRBV7-2 with TRBJ2-2, with no clear D. CDR1 SGHTA and CDR2 FQGNSA come from the germline V gene. The ends were cut back, 4 bases at V and 3 bases at J, with 3 bases in the middle. The CDR3 extends over 12 amino acids. The CDR3 bases are TGTGCCAGCAGCTCAGACACCGGGGAGCTGTTTTTT. It codes for CASSSDTGELFF.

J is TRBJ2-7 and V is TRBV7-8; possible D gene TRBD1, 5 bases. The germline V and J ends were trimmed by 4 bases and 2 bases, with 15 bases remaining between them. The CDR3 runs to 15 residues. Germline lookup yields CDR1 SGHVS and CDR2 FQNEAQ. CDR3 nucleotide sequence: TGTGCCAGCAGCTACGGACATATTAACACCTACGAGCAGTACTTC. Translating gives CASSYGHINTYEQYF.

The chain has TRBV5-1 and TRBJ2-5, with 9 positions matching TRBD1. This CDR3 has 15 residues. The V gene end was trimmed by 2 bases and the J gene end by 0 bases; junction bases not matched to a gene: 2. The germline gives CDR1 SGHRS, CDR2 YFSETQ. The chain's CDR3 is CASSLDRGYQETQYF. The CDR3, as DNA: TGCGCCAGCAGCTTAGACAGGGGGTACCAAGAGACCCAGTACTTC.

The chain employs TRBV3-1 (or the pseudogene TRBV3-2) and TRBJ2-5; D is unresolved. The CDR3 has 11 residues. The V gene's germline CDR1 is LGHDT and CDR2 YNNKEL (reference sequence). The V gene lost 8 bases and the J gene lost 4 bases, with 8 bases spanning the gap. Here the CDR3 DNA reads TGTGCCAGCTCCCTGGGAGAGACCCAGTACTTC. It is translated as CASSLGETQYF.